The entry below gives a single T cell receptor beta chain sequence along with its context. Its target is unknown. PCR involved 60 Vbeta and 13 Jbeta primers. In the source study's methods: The count from a later analysis was 79 million or so unique TCR beta chains, approximately 9.9 million of them shared. Here immunoSEQ multiplex PCR was the method, and the copy in TCRdb shows in-frame clones only, minus some. The D gene and trimming were derived from the DNA, and the V and J assignments and clone size from that table. Of 230,000 or so clones listed, about nine tenths were seen once; the top ten hold around 1.7%. This entry belongs to a study of cytomegalovirus exposure and HLA in healthy donors. Overall study: Counted in an early data release were tens of millions of unique TCRs from HLA-typed donors.

The study's findings and limits: Most subjects' HLA-A and HLA-B alleles were reportedly predicted from TCR beta sequences. Highly shared sequence variants in one cluster were likely a sequencing artifact.

CDR3 length: 16 residues. Trimming removed 5 bases from V and 6 bases from J; junction bases left unmatched: 14. CDR1 is SGHNT and CDR2 is YENEEA in the germline V gene. The specimen sequenced was PBMCs. The chain joins TRBV11-3 to TRBJ2-7, with 9 bases lining up with TRBD1. This clonotype originated in a girl aged 2 to 10 in good health and CMV-seronegative. Written as DNA, the CDR3 is TGTGCCAGCAGCCTTTCCGGCGGGACAGGGATAAGCGAGCAGTACTTC. This gives the protein CASSLSGGTGISEQYF.